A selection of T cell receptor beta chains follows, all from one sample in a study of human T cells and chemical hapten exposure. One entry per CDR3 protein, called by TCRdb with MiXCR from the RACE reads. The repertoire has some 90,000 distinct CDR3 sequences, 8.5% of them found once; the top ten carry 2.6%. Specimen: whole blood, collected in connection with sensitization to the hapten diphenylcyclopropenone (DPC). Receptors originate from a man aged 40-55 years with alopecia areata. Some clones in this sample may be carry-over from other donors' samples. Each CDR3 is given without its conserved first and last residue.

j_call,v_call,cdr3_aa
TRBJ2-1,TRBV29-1,SVEPYLGNEQF
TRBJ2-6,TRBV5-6,ASSLPRGPGANVLT
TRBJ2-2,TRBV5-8,ASSLSLGTTGELF
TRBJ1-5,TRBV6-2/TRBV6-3,ASRLQGYQPQH
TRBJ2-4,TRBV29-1,SVEGVELNIQY
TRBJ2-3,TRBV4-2,ASSQETGGRPYTDTQY
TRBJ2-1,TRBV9,ASTRGEGAGYNEQF
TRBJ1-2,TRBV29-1,SSPRGGLSGGYT
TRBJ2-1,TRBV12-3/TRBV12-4,ASSPGLAGVGEQF
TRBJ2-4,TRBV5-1,ASSSKTGSRNIQY
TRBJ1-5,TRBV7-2,ASSPNSFYSNQPQH
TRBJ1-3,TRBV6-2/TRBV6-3,ASKRGISGNTIY
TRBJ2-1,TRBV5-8,ASSLLGTSGGLSYNEQF
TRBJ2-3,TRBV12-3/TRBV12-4,ASSFHSPGKDTQY
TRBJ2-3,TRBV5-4,ASSLDTDTQY
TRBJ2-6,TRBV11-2,ASSPGTGFPGANVLT
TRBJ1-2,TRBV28,ASSSGQGYGYT
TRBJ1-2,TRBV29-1,SVQGGDGYT
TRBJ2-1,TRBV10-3,AISESGGRSYNEQF
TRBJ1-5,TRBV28,ASSQTTGGRGNQPQH
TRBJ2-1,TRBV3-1,ASSSRGLAGGRNEQF
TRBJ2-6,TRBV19,ASSESGANVLT
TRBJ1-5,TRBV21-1,ASKKKRKTGPPNQPQH
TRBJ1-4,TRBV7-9,ASSSTGVDEKLF
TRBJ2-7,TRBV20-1,SADSGGSYEQY
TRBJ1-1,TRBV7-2,ASSVNTEAF
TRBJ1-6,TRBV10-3,AIRGRADNSPLH
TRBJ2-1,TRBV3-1,ASSQKLPGTEGGNEQF
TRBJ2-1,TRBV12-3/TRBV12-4,ASSFLMGGRTHEQF
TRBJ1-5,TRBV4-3,ASSQELGRLQPQH
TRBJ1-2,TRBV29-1,SGYEPSFGYT
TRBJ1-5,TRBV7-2,ASSRKGGNQPQH
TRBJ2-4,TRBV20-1,SARDSGLAKNIQY
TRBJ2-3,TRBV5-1,ASRPGASGITDTQY
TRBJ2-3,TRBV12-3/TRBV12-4,ASSLGLLAGGPVDTQY
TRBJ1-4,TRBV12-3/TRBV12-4,ASSPGTGGFRNEKLF
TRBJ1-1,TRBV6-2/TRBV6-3,ASSNPGDNTEAF
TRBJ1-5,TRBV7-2,ASSPSSYSNQPQH
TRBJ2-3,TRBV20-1,SATTGGMGTDTQY
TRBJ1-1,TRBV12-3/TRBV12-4,ASSFQGARTEAF
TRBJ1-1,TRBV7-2,ASSLVDREATEAF
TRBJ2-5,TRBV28,ASSLPPSKAIQETQY
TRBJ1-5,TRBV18,ASSPVALGNQPQH
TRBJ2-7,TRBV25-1,ASGLAYEQY
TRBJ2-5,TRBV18,ASSPGTSGASRTQY
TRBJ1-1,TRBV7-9,ASSALGGIVAEAF
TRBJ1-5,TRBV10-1,ASSPPETVHQPQH
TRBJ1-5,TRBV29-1,SVGKGEDQPQH